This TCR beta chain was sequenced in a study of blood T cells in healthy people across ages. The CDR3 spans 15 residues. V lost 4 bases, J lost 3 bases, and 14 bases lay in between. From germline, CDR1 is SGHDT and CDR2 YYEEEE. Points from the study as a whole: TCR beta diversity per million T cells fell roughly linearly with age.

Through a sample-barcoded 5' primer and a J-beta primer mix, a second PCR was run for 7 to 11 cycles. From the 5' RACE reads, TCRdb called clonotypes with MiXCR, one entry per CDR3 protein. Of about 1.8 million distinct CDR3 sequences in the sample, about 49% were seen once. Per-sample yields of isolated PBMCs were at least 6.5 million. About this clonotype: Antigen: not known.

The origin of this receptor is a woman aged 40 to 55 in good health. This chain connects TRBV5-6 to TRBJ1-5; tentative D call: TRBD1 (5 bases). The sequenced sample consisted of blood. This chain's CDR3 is CASSRGAGPNQPQHF. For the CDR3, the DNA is TGTGCCAGCAGCCGTGGCGCAGGGCCCAATCAGCCCCAGCATTTT. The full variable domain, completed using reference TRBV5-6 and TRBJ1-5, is DAGVTQSPTHLIKTRGQQVTLRCSPKSGHDTVSWYQQALGQGPQFIFQYYEEEERQRGNFPDRFSGHQFPNYSSELNVNALLLGDSALYLCASSRGAGPNQPQHFGDGTRLSIL.